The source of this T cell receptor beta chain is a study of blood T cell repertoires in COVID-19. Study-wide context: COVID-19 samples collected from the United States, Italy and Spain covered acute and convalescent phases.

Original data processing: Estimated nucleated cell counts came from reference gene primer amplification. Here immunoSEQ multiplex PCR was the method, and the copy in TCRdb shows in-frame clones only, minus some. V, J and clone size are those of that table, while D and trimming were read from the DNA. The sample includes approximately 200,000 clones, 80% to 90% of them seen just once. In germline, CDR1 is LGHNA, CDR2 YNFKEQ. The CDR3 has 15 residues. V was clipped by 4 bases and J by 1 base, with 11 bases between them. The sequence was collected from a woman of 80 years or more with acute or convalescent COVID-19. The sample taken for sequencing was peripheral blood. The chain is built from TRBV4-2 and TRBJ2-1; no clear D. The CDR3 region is CASSLSLGSYNEQFF. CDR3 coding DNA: TGTGCCAGCAGCCTGTCTCTAGGATCCTACAATGAGCAGTTCTTC.